These T cell receptor beta chains were read from a single sample in a study of blood T cells in healthy people across ages. A single record per CDR3 protein comes from TCRdb applying MiXCR to the 5' RACE reads. This repertoire shows roughly 1.6 million distinct CDR3 sequences, 30% to 35% found once; its top ten account for roughly 10%. Specimen: blood. The receptors originated from a woman aged 25 to 39 in good health. The CDR3 runs from the conserved cysteine through the conserved F or W. D genes are given only for firm matches. Clone sizes are given selectively: once, few, many, or a class where the clone is expanded.

D	size	J	length	V	CDR3	DNA
.	.	TRBJ1-5	13	TRBV6-1	CASTQTPGEPQHF	TGTGCCAGCACCCAAACCCCAGGGGAGCCCCAGCATTTT
TRBD2	many	TRBJ2-1	16	TRBV6-5	CASKSAGLAGNDEQFF	TGTGCCAGCAAATCCGCAGGACTAGCCGGCAATGATGAGCAGTTCTTC
TRBD1	few	TRBJ1-4	15	TRBV9	CASSVAQGAYEKLFF	TGTGCCAGCAGCGTAGCACAGGGGGCGTATGAAAAACTGTTTTTT
TRBD1	.	TRBJ2-7	16	TRBV7-2	CASSLPPGQGHYEQYF	TGTGCCAGCAGCTTACCACCGGGACAGGGCCATTACGAGCAGTACTTC
TRBD2	.	TRBJ2-1	16	TRBV11-2	CASSLGLAGGPIEQFF	TGTGCCAGCAGCTTAGGTCTAGCGGGAGGGCCTATTGAGCAGTTCTTC
.	few	TRBJ2-2	12	TRBV12-3/TRBV12-4	CASRINTGELFF	TGTGCCAGCAGGATTAACACCGGGGAGCTGTTTTTT
TRBD2	.	TRBJ2-7	15	TRBV3-1	CASSPPGLPYNEQYF	TGTGCCAGCAGTCCTCCGGGACTACCATACAATGAGCAGTACTTC
TRBD1	.	TRBJ1-1	15	TRBV25-1	CASSELDRENTEAFF	TGTGCCAGCAGTGAATTGGACAGGGAAAACACTGAAGCTTTCTTT
TRBD1	.	TRBJ1-2	15	TRBV12-3/TRBV12-4	CASSPGGQQNYGYTF	TGTGCCAGCAGTCCGGGGGGACAGCAGAACTATGGCTACACCTTC
TRBD1	.	TRBJ1-1	15	TRBV20-1	CSARDAAGGHTEAFF	TGCAGTGCTAGAGATGCGGCAGGGGGCCACACTGAAGCTTTCTTT
.	.	TRBJ2-7	15	TRBV28	CASRTPGLGTLEQYF	TGTGCCAGCAGGACACCGGGACTCGGCACCCTCGAGCAGTACTTC
.	.	TRBJ1-2	13	TRBV7-9	CASSQPVRSGYTF	TGTGCCAGCAGCCAACCAGTCAGGAGTGGCTACACCTTC
.	.	TRBJ1-2	15	TRBV18	CASSQTGTLTYGYTF	TGTGCCAGCTCACAGACCGGGACCCTAACCTATGGCTACACCTTC
TRBD1	.	TRBJ2-7	12	TRBV28	CASSFSGQGPYF	TGTGCCAGCAGTTTTTCGGGACAGGGTCCGTACTTC
.	.	TRBJ1-2	13	TRBV29-1	CSVTPASDYGYTF	TGCAGCGTTACCCCAGCATCGGACTATGGCTACACCTTC
TRBD1	few	TRBJ2-5	13	TRBV28	CASSSSQGETQYF	TGTGCCAGCAGTTCCTCACAGGGGGAGACCCAGTACTTC
.	.	TRBJ2-3	15	TRBV5-1	CASSPQEATTDTQYF	TGCGCCAGCAGCCCCCAAGAGGCCACTACAGATACGCAGTATTTT
.	.	TRBJ2-5	13	TRBV29-1	CSVVWTAGETQYF	TGCAGCGTTGTATGGACAGCTGGCGAGACCCAGTACTTC
.	few	TRBJ1-2	14	TRBV20-1	CSARDPGTFYGYTF	TGCAGTGCTAGAGACCCGGGAACCTTCTATGGCTACACCTTC
.	once	TRBJ2-5	16	TRBV28	CASSKGRREVKETQYF	TGTGCCAGCAGCAAAGGCCGCAGGGAAGTAAAGGAGACCCAGTACTTC
TRBD2	.	TRBJ2-1	14	TRBV4-2	CASSPRLAGVEQFF	TGTGCCAGCAGCCCCCGACTAGCGGGAGTTGAGCAGTTCTTC
.	.	TRBJ2-5	14	TRBV4-2	CASSHGQTQETQYF	TGTGCCAGCAGCCATGGACAGACACAAGAGACCCAGTACTTC
.	.	TRBJ2-3	16	TRBV6-1	CASSEVPGSITDTQYF	TGTGCCAGCAGTGAAGTCCCAGGGAGTATCACAGATACGCAGTATTTT
.	.	TRBJ2-6	17	TRBV30	CAWSVGGRTTGANVLTF	TGTGCCTGGAGTGTGGGGGGGCGGACTACTGGGGCCAACGTCCTGACTTTC
TRBD2	.	TRBJ2-3	13	TRBV10-3	CAISAGDADTQYF	TGTGCCATCTCAGCGGGGGACGCAGATACGCAGTATTTT